This T cell receptor (beta chain) was sequenced for a study of T cells in Graves' hyperthyroidism and ophthalmopathy. Regions amplified from RNA transcripts were the TCR beta CDR3 regions. When the TCR CDR3 underwent first-round RT-PCR, the HTBI primer set was used. TCRdb re-called the multiplex PCR reads with MiXCR, one entry per CDR3 protein. Among 550,000 to 650,000 distinct CDR3 sequences listed, about 15% were seen once. V shed 7 bases, J shed 9 bases, and the junction held 12 bases outside the gene matches. In germline, CDR1 is LNHDA, CDR2 SQIVND (reference sequence). This CDR3 is 14 amino acids long. Recently diagnosed hyperthyroidism of less than 2 months' duration affected patients aged 18 to 65. Diagnosis rested on symptoms, serum thyroxine and TRAb, thyroid ultrasound, and orbital computed tomography. From around 11 ml of fresh peripheral blood, PBMCs were isolated. This clonotype was seen at least ten times.

The TCR sequence derives from a woman in her twenties or thirties with Graves' hyperthyroidism that later progressed to Graves' ophthalmopathy. The sample taken for sequencing was blood. The V call is TRBV19, the J call TRBJ1-1; 9 nucleotides agree with TRBD1. The CDR3 bases are TGTGCCAGTACCCCGGGACAGGGTCTGGCTAAAGCTTTCTTT. This sequence encodes CASTPGQGLAKAFF.